This TCR beta chain was sequenced in a study of blood T cell repertoires in COVID-19. V gave up 0 bases and J gave up 10 bases, with 13 bases separating them. Germline loops: CDR1 GTSNPN, CDR2 SVGIG (reference sequence). This CDR3 has 14 residues. Data came from immunoSEQ multiplex PCR; TCRdb stores just in-frame clones and leaves some out. Of around 250,000 clones in the sample, around 84% were seen once. This TCR was sampled from a man between 25 and 39 years old with acute COVID-19. Sequenced material: PBMCs or T cells enriched from blood (not recorded which). V usage is TRBV30 and J usage is TRBJ1-6; possible D gene TRBD1, 6 bases. The CDR3 here is CAWSVWTEGSPLHF. For the CDR3, the DNA is TGTGCCTGGAGTGTGTGGACAGAGGGATCACCCCTCCACTTT.